The subject of this entry is one T cell receptor beta chain. The antigen remains unidentified. Per sorted-subset replicate PCR, input was around 200 ng DNA, representing around 30,000 T cell genomes. Under the authors' procedure: ImmunoSEQ junction-only sequences lacked quality scores, so their filtering differed. Method: immunoSEQ multiplex PCR; TCRdb's copy keeps in-frame clones and lacks some. V and J calls and clone size are as listed in that table; D and trimming were resolved from the DNA. The table lists some 2.1 million clones, about 95% of them singletons. The source of the sample is a study of shared clonotypes between healthy human individuals. The CDR3 runs 14 residues. Germline CDR1 reads MDHEN; CDR2 reads SYDVKM. The V segment lost 2 bases and the J segment 7 bases; nucleotides outside the gene matches: 6. Naive CD8 cells lacked CD45RO and underwent positive selection for CCR7, leaving out terminally differentiated effector memory CD45RA+ cells.

Study results and limitations: Naive CD4 clonotypes were shared across several donors at 4% to 5%. The sampled material consisted only of blood, and tissue repertoires are likely to differ.

This clonotype was obtained from a man between 18 and 29 years old in good health. The chain recombines TRBV28 with TRBJ1-1, with 8 bases fitting TRBD1. Sample: naive CD8+ T cells sorted from blood. For the CDR3, the DNA is TGTGCCAGCAGTTTAGCAGGGGGCGAAGTTGAAGCTTTCTTT. Its protein is CASSLAGGEVEAFF.